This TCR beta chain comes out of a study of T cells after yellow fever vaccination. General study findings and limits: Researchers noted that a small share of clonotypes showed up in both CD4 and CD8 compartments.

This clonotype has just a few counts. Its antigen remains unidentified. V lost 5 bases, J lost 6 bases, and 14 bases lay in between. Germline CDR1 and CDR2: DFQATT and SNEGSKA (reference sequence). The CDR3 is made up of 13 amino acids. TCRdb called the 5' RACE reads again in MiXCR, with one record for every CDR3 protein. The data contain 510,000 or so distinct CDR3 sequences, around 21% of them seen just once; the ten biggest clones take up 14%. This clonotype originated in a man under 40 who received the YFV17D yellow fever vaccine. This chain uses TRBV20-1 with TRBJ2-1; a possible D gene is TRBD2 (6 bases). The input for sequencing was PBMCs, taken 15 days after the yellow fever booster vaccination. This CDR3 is CSAESGGGNEQFF. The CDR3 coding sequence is TGCAGTGCTGAGAGTGGGGGAGGCAATGAGCAGTTCTTC.